This T cell receptor (beta chain) is from a study of blood T cells in healthy people across ages. Germline values: CDR1 SEHNR, CDR2 FQNEAQ (reference sequence). This CDR3 has 19 residues. V lost 3 bases, J lost 2 bases, and 19 bases stayed unmatched. A sample-barcoded 5' primer and a J-beta primer mix were used in a second PCR of roughly 7 to 12 cycles. Every single cDNA molecule received a tag from a template-switch adaptor with 12 random nucleotides. TCRdb re-called the 5' RACE reads through MiXCR, storing one row per CDR3 protein. The sample shows some 1.6 million distinct CDR3 sequences, 34% of them seen only once. This clonotype has only a few counts. Researchers isolated at least 7 million PBMCs per sample.

The TCR comes from a young woman in good health. Input material: blood. This rearrangement joins TRBV7-9 to TRBJ2-7, with 7 bases matching TRBD1. The CDR3 sequence is CASSFLPEQGHGETYEQYF. As DNA, the CDR3 is TGTGCCAGCAGCTTCCTCCCGGAACAGGGGCACGGGGAGACCTACGAGCAGTACTTC.